A single sample is the source of the 4 T cell receptor beta chains below, sequenced in a study of T cell responses to AZD1222 COVID-19 vaccine. The method was immunoSEQ multiplex PCR; TCRdb's version includes in-frame clones alone and lacks a portion of them. The sample yields about 120,000 clones, about 88% seen once. Sequenced here: peripheral blood, sampled 28 days after the second AZD1222 dose. These receptor sequences come from an adult who received the AZD1222 COVID-19 vaccine.

The chain joins TRBV18 to TRBJ1-2; D uncertain. The V and J ends lost 6 bases and 5 bases respectively, with 19 bases between them. Germline CDR1 reads KGHSH; CDR2 reads LQKENI. This CDR3 is built from 15 residues. The CDR3 DNA reads TGTGCCAGCTCCCAGGTCGGCACAGAACTTTATGGCTACACCTTC. Its protein is CASSQVGTELYGYTF.

The rearrangement joins TRBV6-5 to TRBJ1-2; D is ambiguous. The CDR3 runs to 15 residues. Germline-derived CDR1 and CDR2 are MNHEY and SVGAGI. The V end lost 5 bases, the J end lost 0 bases, and 13 bases lay between the germline ends. As DNA, the CDR3 is TGTGCCAGCAGTCCCCAAGGCCCAGCTAACTATGGCTACACCTTC. Its protein product is CASSPQGPANYGYTF.

V gene TRBV19 combines with J gene TRBJ1-2; D not resolved. CDR1 is LNHDA, CDR2 SQIVND, per germline (reference sequence). This CDR3 comprises 13 residues. The V end lost 4 bases, the J end lost 1 base, and 7 bases lay between the germline ends. The chain's CDR3 is CASSTGFNYGYTF. The CDR3 nucleotides are TGTGCCAGTAGTACCGGCTTTAACTATGGCTACACCTTC.

This chain uses TRBV5-5 with TRBJ1-1; TRBD1 might be the D (6 bases). CDR1 is SGHKS, CDR2 YYEKEE, per germline (reference sequence). Trimming cost V 0 bases and J 4 bases, with 10 bases left between them. The CDR3 sequence is 14 residues long. The CDR3 loop is CASSLDRVITEAFF. The CDR3 DNA follows: TGTGCCAGCAGCTTGGACAGGGTCATCACTGAAGCTTTCTTT.